Below, 9 T cell receptor beta chains from the same sample are listed, as sequenced in a study of T cell repertoires in cytomegalovirus infection. One entry per CDR3 protein results from TCRdb running MiXCR on the reads. The sample yields some 600,000 distinct CDR3 sequences, roughly 24% seen once. Sequenced: CD8+ T cells from PBMCs. These receptor sequences come from a human donor in good health (CMV status not recorded). Some clones in this sample may be carry-over from other donors' samples.

Many counts were recorded for this clonotype. The chain joins TRBV11-2 to TRBJ2-4, with a possible D match to TRBD1 (5 bases). The V end was cut by 5 bases, the J end by 3 bases, with 17 bases between. In germline, CDR1 is SGHAT, CDR2 FQNNGV. The CDR3 runs to 16 residues. CDR3 amino acids: CASSQGATVVKNIQYF. The CDR3 DNA reads TGTGCCAGCAGCCAGGGCGCTACAGTTGTCAAAAACATTCAGTACTTC.

The CDR3 nucleotides are TGTGCCAGCAGCCAAGTGAGGGATGGCTACACCTTC. Amino acids: CASSQVRDGYTF. The chain links TRBV3-1 to TRBJ1-2; D is unclear. CDR1 and CDR2 from the germline V gene are LGHDT and YNNKEL (reference sequence). V lost 1 base, J lost 6 bases, and 6 bases lay in between. This CDR3 comprises 12 residues.

There are a few counts of this clonotype. V is TRBV5-8 and J is TRBJ2-3; D is unresolved. The V end lost 5 bases, the J end lost 8 bases, and 9 bases lay between the germline ends. The CDR3 covers 11 residues. Germline CDR1 and CDR2: SGHTS and YDEGEE. Here the CDR3 reads CASRRTGTQYF. CDR3 DNA: TGTGCCAGCAGGCGCACGGGTACGCAGTATTTT.

This clonotype was detected ten times or more. V gene TRBV4-3 combines with J gene TRBJ1-3; D gene uncertain. The CDR3 extends over 14 amino acids. CDR1 is LGHNA and CDR2 is YSLEER in the germline V gene. Deletions cut 2 bases from V and 0 bases from J, with 5 bases between. In nucleotides, the CDR3 is TGCGCCAGCAGCCAAAGGGACTCTGGAAACACCATATATTTT. Translating it yields CASSQRDSGNTIYF.

The chain uses TRBV7-9 and TRBJ2-1; TRBD2 agrees at 12 bases. V lost 5 bases, J lost 0 bases, and 17 bases stayed unmatched. CDR1 is SEHNR and CDR2 is FQNEAQ in the germline V gene (reference sequence). CDR3 length: 21 residues. The CDR3 loop reads CASSPYLPGLAGLISYNEQFF. CDR3 in DNA: TGTGCCAGCAGCCCTTATCTTCCGGGACTAGCGGGCCTTATCTCCTACAATGAGCAGTTCTTC.

There are many counts of this clonotype. This rearrangement joins TRBV24-1 to TRBJ2-5; D is undetermined. The CDR3 covers 13 residues. Germline CDR1 and CDR2: KGHDR and SFDVKD. The V and J ends lost 0 bases and 5 bases respectively, with 6 bases between them. The CDR3 loop is CATSDLNGETQYF. Written as DNA, the CDR3 is TGTGCCACCAGTGATTTGAATGGGGAGACCCAGTACTTC.

This clonotype was picked up many times. The chain has TRBV6-2 or TRBV6-3 and TRBJ2-2; D unclear. This CDR3 spans 11 amino acids. V was clipped by 6 bases and J by 4 bases, with 3 bases between them. Germline-derived CDR1 and CDR2 are MNHEY and SVGEGT. CDR3: CASSGTGELFF. CDR3 nucleotides: TGTGCCAGCAGCGGCACCGGGGAGCTGTTTTTT.

This clonotype appeared a few times. The chain links TRBV27 to TRBJ2-6; TRBD1 aligns across 7 bases. The CDR3 length is 16 residues. Germline V gene lookup returns CDR1 MNHEY and CDR2 SMNVEV (reference sequence). Trimming removed 5 bases from V and 1 base from J; junction bases left unmatched: 5. CDR3 loop: CASSLRQGSGANVLTF. The DNA for the CDR3 is TGTGCCAGCAGTCTCCGACAGGGATCTGGGGCCAACGTCCTGACTTTC.

This clonotype turned up a few times. The chain carries TRBV4-1 and TRBJ1-1; D not resolved. Looked up from germline, CDR1 is MGHRA and CDR2 is YSYEKL. The CDR3 has 15 residues. Trimming removed 2 bases from V and 3 bases from J, with 13 bases in between. The CDR3 sequence: CASSQLLGFDTEAFF. The DNA for the CDR3 is TGCGCCAGCAGCCAACTTTTGGGGTTCGACACTGAAGCTTTCTTT.